This T cell receptor beta chain originates from a study of T cells in Graves' hyperthyroidism and ophthalmopathy. Overall study findings and caveats: Blood shared most expanded thyroid clonotypes above 0.001.

The trim removed 8 bases at V and 5 bases at J, leaving 20 bases unmatched. In germline, CDR1 is SNHLY, CDR2 FYNNEI. This CDR3 spans 18 amino acids. Patients aged 18 to 65 had newly diagnosed hyperthyroidism that had lasted under 2 months. Investigators excluded patients with uncontrolled infection, other autoimmune disease, pregnancy or lactation. An approximately 9.4 ml volume of fresh peripheral blood provided the PBMCs. This clonotype was seen ten or more times. Its antigen is undetermined. It was RNA transcripts that yielded the amplified TCR beta CDR3 regions. The TCR CDR3 first-round RT-PCR relied on the HTBI primer set. TCRdb passed the multiplex PCR reads through MiXCR, listing each CDR3 protein once. The table includes about 300,000 distinct CDR3 sequences, around 25% detected once.

The clonotype comes from a man in his forties or fifties with Graves' hyperthyroidism that later progressed to Graves' ophthalmopathy. The chain uses TRBV2 and TRBJ2-5; the match to TRBD1 covers 10 bases. Input material: blood. The CDR3 region has the DNA TGTGCCAGCGTAAGCGGGACAGGGGTAGTAAGTTCCTGGGAGACCCAGTACTTC. Protein product: CASVSGTGVVSSWETQYF.